This T cell receptor beta chain stems from a study of memory CD4+ T cells and cytomegalovirus serostatus (dated 2019 in TCRdb). General notes on the study: The roughly 33 healthy Belgian adults in the cohort included 9 who were CMV seropositive and roughly 24 who were CMV seronegative. To replicate a published TCR-based CMV serostatus classifier, the study sequenced CD4+ memory TCRbeta repertoires from a Belgian cohort whose cytomegalovirus serostatus was known. Paper-wide results and their limitations: The original-framework classifier achieved a median bootstrapped AUC of around 0.95 with a 95% CI of 0.76-1.00 on the Belgian cohort. The results were interpreted as suggesting that the CMV-associated TCR signature is largely present in the CD4+ memory repertoire. Of 164 previously reported CMV-associated TCRbeta sequences, over 65 appeared in the CD4+ memory repertoires, each in one to five individuals. For CMV serostatus prediction, a median bootstrapped AUC of about 0.95 was reached with the original framework, and a median bootstrapped AUC of approximately 0.9 was reached with a US-trained random forest. Only CD4+CD45RO+ memory cells were sequenced, in contrast to the original study, in which naive and memory CD4+ and CD8+ populations were covered.

This clone was recorded once. Its specific antigen is unknown. No base quality information exists; no much larger clone differs at one position. Single viable CD3+CD4+CD8-CD45RO+ cells were sorted as memory CD4+ T cells on a FACSAria II. CMV serostatus was determined with a Roche Elecsys assay detecting serum IgG against CMV pp150, pp28, p38 and p52. Once the samples were thawed, total CD4+ T cells were enriched through positive selection using CD4 magnetic microbeads. Samples originated from another study that specifically interrogated the CD4+ T cell memory repertoire. Peripheral blood mononuclear cells were isolated and cryopreserved according to standard operating procedures, and serum was stored at -80 degrees C. The staining used CD3-PerCP (BW264/56), CD4-APC (RPA-T4), CD45RO-PE (UCHT1) and CD8-Pacific Orange (3B5) antibodies, and Sytox blue was used to exclude non-viable cells. Genomic DNA was extracted from sorted cells with the Quick-DNA Microprep Kit. TCRbeta DNA was amplified with the immunoSEQ hsTCRbeta kit following the manufacturer's protocol. An Illumina MiSeq instrument was used to sequence the TCRbeta libraries. The published analysis was carried out like this. After out-of-frame sequences were removed, 2,204,828 distinct TCRbeta sequences remained, averaging about 66,813 per individual. Each individual was scored by the count of fewer than 200 previously reported CMV-associated TCRbeta sequences and the total productive distinct TCRbeta count. A beta-binomial model was reimplemented in Python, and scikit-learn random forests with default parameters were trained on US cohort data. Classifier performance on the Belgian cohort was summarized as median AUC with percentile confidence intervals over 10,000 bootstrap iterations. Not all clones reach the TCRdb copy of this immuneACCESS table, which keeps in-frame sequences only. Checked studies attribute under half of the gap to unresolved V genes and leave the rest unexplained. From that table come the V and J calls and clone size; the DNA was used to work out D and trimming. The sample table contains 55,000 to 75,000 clones; only one count was recorded for 75% to 90% of them. Around 0.9% of the sample is held by the ten biggest clonotypes.

V is cut back by 4 bases and J by 5 bases, with 10 bases in the junction unmatched. Per the germline V gene, MNHNS is the CDR1 and SASEGT is the CDR2. Measured from the cysteine to the phenylalanine, the CDR3 is 15 residues long. This entry keeps only the CDR3 DNA: 45 bases, framed from base 1. The V and J genes are TRBV6-1 and TRBJ2-5; the central 7 bases match TRBD2. Sequenced material: memory CD4+ T cells from blood. The receptor was isolated from an adult in good health and CMV-seronegative. The DNA reads TGTGCCAGCAGTGCAGCCCTAGCGGCAGGGGAGACCCAGTACTTC. It encodes CASSAALAAGETQYF.